A single T cell receptor (beta chain) is shown here with its context. The assay was immunoSEQ multiplex PCR, and TCRdb's table has in-frame clones only and misses some. The sample gives around 400,000 clones, about 89% of which show up once; 2% to 2.5% is in the top ten. The data originate from a study of blood T cell repertoires in COVID-19. V was pared by 5 bases and J by 0 bases, with 15 bases between. Germline-derived CDR1 and CDR2 are SEHNR and FQNEAQ (reference sequence). This CDR3 is 16 amino acids long. This chain joins TRBV7-9 and TRBJ2-3; tentatively, D is TRBD2 (5 bases). Specimen: peripheral blood. This TCR came from a woman in her sixties or seventies with COVID-19, enrolled during active disease. CDR3 in DNA: TGTGCCAGCAGCCGAAGACCTCGGACTAGCACAGATACGCAGTATTTT. Residues: CASSRRPRTSTDTQYF.